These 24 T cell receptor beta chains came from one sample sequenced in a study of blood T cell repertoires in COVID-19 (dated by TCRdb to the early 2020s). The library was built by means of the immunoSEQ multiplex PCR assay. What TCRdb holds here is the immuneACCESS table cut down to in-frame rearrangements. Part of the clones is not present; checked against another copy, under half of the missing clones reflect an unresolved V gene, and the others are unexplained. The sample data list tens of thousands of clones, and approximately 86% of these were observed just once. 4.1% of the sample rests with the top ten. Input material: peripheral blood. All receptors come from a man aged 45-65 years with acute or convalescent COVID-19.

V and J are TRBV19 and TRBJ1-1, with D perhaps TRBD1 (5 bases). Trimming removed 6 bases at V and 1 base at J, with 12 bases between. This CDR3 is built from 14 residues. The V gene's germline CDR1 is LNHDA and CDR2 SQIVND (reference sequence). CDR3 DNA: TGTGCCAGTAGATGGGGCGGGGGGAACACTGAAGCTTTCTTT. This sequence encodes CASRWGGGNTEAFF.

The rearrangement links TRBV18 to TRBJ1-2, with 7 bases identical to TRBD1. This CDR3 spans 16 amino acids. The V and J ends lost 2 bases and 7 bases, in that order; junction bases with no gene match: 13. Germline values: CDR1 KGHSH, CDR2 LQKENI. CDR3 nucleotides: TGTGCCAGCTCACCAGGACAGGCCATGGGAGGTGGTGGCTACACCTTC. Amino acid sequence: CASSPGQAMGGGGYTF.

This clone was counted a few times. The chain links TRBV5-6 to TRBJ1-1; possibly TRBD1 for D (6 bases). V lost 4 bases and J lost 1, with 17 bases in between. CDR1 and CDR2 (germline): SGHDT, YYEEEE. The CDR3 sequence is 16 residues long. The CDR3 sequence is CASSPLGAQGNTEAFF. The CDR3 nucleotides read TGTGCCAGCAGCCCCCTGGGGGCCCAGGGGAACACTGAAGCTTTCTTT.

CDR3 residues: CASSYSVGHYSYEQYF. CDR3 DNA: TGTGCCAGCAGTTACTCCGTGGGTCACTACTCCTACGAGCAGTACTTC. The chain recombines TRBV6-5 with TRBJ2-7; D ambiguous. Trimming took off 0 bases at V and 0 bases at J, with 12 bases between the two ends. Germline CDR1 reads MNHEY; CDR2 reads SVGAGI. CDR3 length: 16 amino acids.

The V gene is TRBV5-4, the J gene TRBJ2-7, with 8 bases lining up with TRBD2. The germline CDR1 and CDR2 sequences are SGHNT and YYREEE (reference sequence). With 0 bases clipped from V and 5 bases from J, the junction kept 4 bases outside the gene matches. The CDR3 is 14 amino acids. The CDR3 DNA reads TGTGCCAGCAGCTTGGAAGCGGGGGCCCACGAGCAGTACTTC. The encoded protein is CASSLEAGAHEQYF.

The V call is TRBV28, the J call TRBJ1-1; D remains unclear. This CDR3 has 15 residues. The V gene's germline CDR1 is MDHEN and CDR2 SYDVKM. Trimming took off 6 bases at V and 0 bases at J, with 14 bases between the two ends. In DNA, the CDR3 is TGTGCCAGCAGCGTAACGGGAGGCATGAACACTGAAGCTTTCTTT. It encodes CASSVTGGMNTEAFF.

The CDR3 spells CAISDGGGSPLHF. CDR3 in DNA: TGTGCCATCAGTGATGGGGGAGGTTCACCCCTCCACTTT. The chain uses TRBV10-3 and TRBJ1-6, with TRBD1 as a possible D gene (5 bases). The CDR3 loop spans 13 amino acids. CDR1 is ENHRY, CDR2 SYGVKD, per germline. Trimming stripped 3 bases from V and 9 bases from J, with 9 bases between.

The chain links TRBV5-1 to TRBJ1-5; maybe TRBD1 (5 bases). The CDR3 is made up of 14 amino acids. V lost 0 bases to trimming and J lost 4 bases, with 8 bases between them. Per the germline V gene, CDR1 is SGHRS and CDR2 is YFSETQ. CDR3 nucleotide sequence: TGCGCCAGCAGCTTGGGGGGCCTAAATCAGCCCCAGCATTTT. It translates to CASSLGGLNQPQHF.

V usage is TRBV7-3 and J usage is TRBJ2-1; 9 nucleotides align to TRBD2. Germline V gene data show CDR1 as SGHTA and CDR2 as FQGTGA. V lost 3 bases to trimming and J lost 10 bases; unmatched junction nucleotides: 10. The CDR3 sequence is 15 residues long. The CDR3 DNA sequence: TGTGCCAGCAGCTTCGGCGGGAGGGGGTTCGAAGAGCAGTTCTTC. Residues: CASSFGGRGFEEQFF.

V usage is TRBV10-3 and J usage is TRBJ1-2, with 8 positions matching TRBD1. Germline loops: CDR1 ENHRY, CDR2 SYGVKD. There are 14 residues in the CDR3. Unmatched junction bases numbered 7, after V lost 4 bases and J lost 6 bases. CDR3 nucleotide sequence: TGTGCCATCAGTGGGGTACAGGGGGTAGATGGCTACACCTTC. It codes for CAISGVQGVDGYTF.

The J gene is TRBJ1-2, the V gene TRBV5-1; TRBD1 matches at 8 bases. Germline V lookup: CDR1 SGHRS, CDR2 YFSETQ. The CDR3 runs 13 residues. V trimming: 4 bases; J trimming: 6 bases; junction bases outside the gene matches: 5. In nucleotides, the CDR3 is TGCGCCAGCAGCCCCCCACAGGGGGATGGCTACACCTTC. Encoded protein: CASSPPQGDGYTF. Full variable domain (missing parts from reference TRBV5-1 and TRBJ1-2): KAGVTQTPRYLIKTRGQQVTLSCSPISGHRSVSWYQQTPGQGLQFLFEYFSETQRNKGNFPGRFSGRQFSNSRSEMNVSTLELGDSALYLCASSPPQGDGYTFGSGTRLTVV.

The CDR3 DNA sequence: TGTGCCACCAGGGGCAGCGGGGGGGCCTACGAGCAGTACTTC. Amino acids: CATRGSGGAYEQYF. The chain joins TRBV15 to TRBJ2-7; TRBD2 matches 10 bases. Losses at the gene ends were 6 bases for V and 2 bases for J; bases not matched to a gene: 4. The CDR3 totals 14 residues. Germline V gene lookup returns CDR1 LNHNV and CDR2 YYDKDF (reference sequence).

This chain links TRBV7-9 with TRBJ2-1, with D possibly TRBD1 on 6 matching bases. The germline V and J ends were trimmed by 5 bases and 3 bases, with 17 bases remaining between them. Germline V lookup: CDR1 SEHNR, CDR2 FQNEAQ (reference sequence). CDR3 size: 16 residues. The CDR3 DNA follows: TGTGCCAGCAGCCCCCAAACTAGGGGGTTCTACAATGAGCAGTTCTTC. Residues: CASSPQTRGFYNEQFF.

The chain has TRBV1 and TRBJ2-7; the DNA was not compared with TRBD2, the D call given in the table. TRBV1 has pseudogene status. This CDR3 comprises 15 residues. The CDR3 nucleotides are TGCACCAGCAGCCAGGCGGGACTAGCAGTCCACGAGCAGTACTTC. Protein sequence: CTSSQAGLAVHEQYF.

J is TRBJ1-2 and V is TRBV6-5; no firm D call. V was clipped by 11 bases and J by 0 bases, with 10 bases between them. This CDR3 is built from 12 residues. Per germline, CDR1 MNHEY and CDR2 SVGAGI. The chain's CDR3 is CAGRGPNYGYTF. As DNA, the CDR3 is TGTGCCGGGCGTGGTCCTAACTATGGCTACACCTTC.

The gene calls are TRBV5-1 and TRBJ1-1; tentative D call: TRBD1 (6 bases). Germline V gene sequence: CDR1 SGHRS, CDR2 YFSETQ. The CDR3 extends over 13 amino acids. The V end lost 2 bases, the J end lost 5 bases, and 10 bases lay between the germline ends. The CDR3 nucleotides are TGCGCCAGCAGCTTCAGGGGCAATACTGAAGCTTTCTTT. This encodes CASSFRGNTEAFF.

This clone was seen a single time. The CDR3 DNA reads TGCGCCAGCAGCTTGGAGGCTAGCGGGAGTGGTACAGATACGCAGTATTTT. Residues: CASSLEASGSGTDTQYF. The V call is TRBV5-1, the J call TRBJ2-3; 10 bases line up with TRBD2. V was pared by 0 bases and J by 3 bases, with 7 bases of the junction left unmatched. Germline values: CDR1 SGHRS, CDR2 YFSETQ. The CDR3 loop spans 17 amino acids.

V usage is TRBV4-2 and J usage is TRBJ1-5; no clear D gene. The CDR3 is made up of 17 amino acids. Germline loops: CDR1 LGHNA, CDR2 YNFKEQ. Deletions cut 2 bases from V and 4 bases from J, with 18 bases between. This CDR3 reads CASSQPTTAAPNQPQHF. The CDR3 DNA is TGTGCCAGCAGCCAACCGACAACAGCCGCACCAAATCAGCCCCAGCATTTT.

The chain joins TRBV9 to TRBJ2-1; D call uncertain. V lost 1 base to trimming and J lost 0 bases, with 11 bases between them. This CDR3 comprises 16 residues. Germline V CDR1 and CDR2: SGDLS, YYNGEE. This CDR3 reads CASSVSGFHSYNEQFF. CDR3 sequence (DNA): TGTGCCAGCAGCGTATCAGGCTTTCACTCCTACAATGAGCAGTTCTTC.

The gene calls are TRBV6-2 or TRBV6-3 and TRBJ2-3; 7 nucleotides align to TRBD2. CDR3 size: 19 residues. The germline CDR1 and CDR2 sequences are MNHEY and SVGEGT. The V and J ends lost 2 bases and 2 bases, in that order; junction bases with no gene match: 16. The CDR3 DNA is TGTGCCAGCAGTTACCCCATCCCCTCTAGCGGACCCTACACAGATACGCAGTATTTT. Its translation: CASSYPIPSSGPYTDTQYF.

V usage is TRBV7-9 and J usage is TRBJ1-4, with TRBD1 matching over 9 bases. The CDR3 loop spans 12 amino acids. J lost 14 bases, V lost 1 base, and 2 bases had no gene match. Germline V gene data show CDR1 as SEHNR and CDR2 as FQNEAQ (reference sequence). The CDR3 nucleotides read TGTGCCAGCAGCTTAGGGGACAGGGTGCTGTTTTTT. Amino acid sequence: CASSLGDRVLFF.

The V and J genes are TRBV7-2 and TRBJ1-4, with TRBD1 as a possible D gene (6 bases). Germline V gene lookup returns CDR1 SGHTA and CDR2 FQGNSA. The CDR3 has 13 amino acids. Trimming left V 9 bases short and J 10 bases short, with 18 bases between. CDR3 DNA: TGTGCCAGTAAACCCGGGACAATCGGAAAACTGTTTTTT. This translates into CASKPGTIGKLFF.

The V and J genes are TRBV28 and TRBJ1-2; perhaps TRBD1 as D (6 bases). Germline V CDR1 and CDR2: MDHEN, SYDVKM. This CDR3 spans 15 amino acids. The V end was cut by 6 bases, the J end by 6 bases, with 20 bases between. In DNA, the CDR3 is TGTGCCAGCAGCCCCGGGACATCCCAACTGAATGGCTACACCTTC. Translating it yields CASSPGTSQLNGYTF.

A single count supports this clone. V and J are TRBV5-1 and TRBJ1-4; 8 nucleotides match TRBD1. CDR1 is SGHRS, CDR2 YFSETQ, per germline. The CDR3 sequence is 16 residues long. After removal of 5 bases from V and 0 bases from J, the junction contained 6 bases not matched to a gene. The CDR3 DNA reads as TGCGCCAGCAGGGGGGACAGGTCAGCAACTAATGAAAAACTGTTTTTT. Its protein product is CASRGDRSATNEKLFF.